Given below is one T cell receptor beta chain in context. Antigen unknown. The data belong to a study of T cells in Graves' hyperthyroidism and ophthalmopathy. Broader study findings: A model using 13 V-J features told ophthalmopathy apart from stable hyperthyroidism.

This CDR3 region has 16 residues. Deletions cut 3 bases from V and 3 bases from J, with 17 bases between. Germline loops: CDR1 MDHEN, CDR2 SYDVKM. It was RNA transcripts that yielded the amplified TCR beta CDR3 regions. During a first-round RT-PCR of the TCR CDR3, the HTBI primer set was used. Using its own MiXCR run on the multiplex PCR reads, TCRdb lists one record per CDR3 protein. This table holds about 710,000 distinct CDR3 sequences, about 17% found once. Calling Graves' hyperthyroidism stable meant ophthalmopathy did not progress within 18 months. Lactation, pregnancy, other autoimmune disease or uncontrolled infection led to exclusion of patients. Clinical symptoms, serum thyroxine, TRAb, thyroid ultrasound and orbital computed tomography informed diagnoses.

The source material was blood. The chain has TRBV28 and TRBJ2-5; perhaps TRBD2 as D (5 bases). This clonotype originated in a man in his late teens or twenties with Graves' hyperthyroidism. The CDR3: CASSLVPGSSKETQYF. In DNA form, the CDR3 reads TGTGCCAGCAGTTTGGTGCCGGGATCATCAAAAGAGACCCAGTACTTC.